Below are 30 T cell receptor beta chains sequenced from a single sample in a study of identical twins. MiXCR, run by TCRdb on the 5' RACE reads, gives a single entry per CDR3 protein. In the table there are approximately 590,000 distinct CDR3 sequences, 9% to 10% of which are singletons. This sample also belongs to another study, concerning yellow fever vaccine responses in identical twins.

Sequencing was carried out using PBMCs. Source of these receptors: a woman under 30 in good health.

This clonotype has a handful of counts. CDR3 loop: CASSLPGGSNNEQFF. CDR3 DNA: TGTGCCAGCAGCCTACCCGGGGGATCTAACAATGAGCAGTTCTTC. The chain recombines TRBV3-1 with TRBJ2-1, with D maybe TRBD2 (6 bases). The CDR3 has 15 amino acids. Germline V gives CDR1 LGHDT, CDR2 YNNKEL (reference sequence). The germline V and J ends were trimmed by 4 bases and 5 bases, with 15 bases remaining between them.

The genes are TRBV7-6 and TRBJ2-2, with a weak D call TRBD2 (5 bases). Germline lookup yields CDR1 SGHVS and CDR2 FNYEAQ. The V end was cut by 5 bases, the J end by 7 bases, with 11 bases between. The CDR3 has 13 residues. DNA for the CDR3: TGTGCCAGCAGCAATAGGGAGCACGGGGAGCTGTTTTTT. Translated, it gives CASSNREHGELFF. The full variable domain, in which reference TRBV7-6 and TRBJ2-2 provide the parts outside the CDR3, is GAGVSQSPRYKVTKRGQDVALRCDPISGHVSLYWYRQALGQGPEFLTYFNYEAQQDKSGLPNDRFSAERPEGSISTLTIQRTEQRDSAMYRCASSNREHGELFFGEGSRLTVL.

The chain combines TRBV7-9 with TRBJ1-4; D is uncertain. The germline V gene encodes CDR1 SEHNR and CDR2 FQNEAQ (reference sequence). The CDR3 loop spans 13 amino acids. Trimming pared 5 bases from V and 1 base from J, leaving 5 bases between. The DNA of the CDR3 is TGTGCCAGCAGCCCCCGAACTAATGAAAAACTGTTTTTT. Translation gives CASSPRTNEKLFF.

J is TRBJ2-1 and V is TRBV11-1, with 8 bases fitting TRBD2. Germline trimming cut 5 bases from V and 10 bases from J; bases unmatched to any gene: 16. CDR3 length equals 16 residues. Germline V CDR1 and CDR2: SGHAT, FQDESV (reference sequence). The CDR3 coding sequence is TGTGCCAGCAGCCCTCGTCCAGCGGGAGTCAGAAACGAGCAGTTCTTC. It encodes CASSPRPAGVRNEQFF.

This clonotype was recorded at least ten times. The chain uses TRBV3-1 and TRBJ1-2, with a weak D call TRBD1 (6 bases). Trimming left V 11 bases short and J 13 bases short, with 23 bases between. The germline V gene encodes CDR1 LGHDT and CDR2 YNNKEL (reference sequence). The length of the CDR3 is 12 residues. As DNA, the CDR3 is TGTGCCTCCGCTAGGGACATCGACGCTCCCACCTTC. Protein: CASARDIDAPTF.

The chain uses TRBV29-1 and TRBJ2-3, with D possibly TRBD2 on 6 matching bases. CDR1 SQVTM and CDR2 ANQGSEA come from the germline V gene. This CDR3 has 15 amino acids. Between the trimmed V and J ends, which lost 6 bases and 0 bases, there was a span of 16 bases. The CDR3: CSVATLATSTDTQYF. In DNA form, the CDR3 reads TGCAGCGTCGCCACTCTAGCGACCAGCACAGATACGCAGTATTTT.

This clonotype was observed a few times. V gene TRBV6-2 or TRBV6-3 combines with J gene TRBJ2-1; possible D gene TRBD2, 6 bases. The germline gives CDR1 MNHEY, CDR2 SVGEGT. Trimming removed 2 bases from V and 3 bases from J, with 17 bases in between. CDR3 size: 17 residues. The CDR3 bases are TGTGCCAGCAGTTACGTAACTTTCGGGGGTATCTACAATGAGCAGTTCTTC. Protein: CASSYVTFGGIYNEQFF.

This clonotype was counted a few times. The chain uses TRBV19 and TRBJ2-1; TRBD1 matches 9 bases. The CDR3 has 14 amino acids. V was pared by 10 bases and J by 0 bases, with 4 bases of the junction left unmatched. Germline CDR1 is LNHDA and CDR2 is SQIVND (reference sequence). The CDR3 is CATKTGGSYNEQFF. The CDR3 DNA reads TGTGCCACCAAGACAGGGGGCTCCTACAATGAGCAGTTCTTC.

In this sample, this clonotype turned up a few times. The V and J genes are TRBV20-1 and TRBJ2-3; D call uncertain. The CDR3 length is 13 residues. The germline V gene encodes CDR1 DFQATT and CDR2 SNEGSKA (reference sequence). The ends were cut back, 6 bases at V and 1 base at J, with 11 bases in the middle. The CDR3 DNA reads TGCAGTGCCCCGGTTCGGGGCACAGATACGCAGTATTTT. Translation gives CSAPVRGTDTQYF.

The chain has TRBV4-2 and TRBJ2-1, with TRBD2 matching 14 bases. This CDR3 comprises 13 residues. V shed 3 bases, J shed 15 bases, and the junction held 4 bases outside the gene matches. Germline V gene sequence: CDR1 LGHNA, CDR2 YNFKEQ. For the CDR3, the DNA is TGTGCCAGCAGCCAGGGACTAGCGGGAGATATGTTCTTC. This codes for CASSQGLAGDMFF.

The CDR3 is CASSASTRNYEQFF. CDR3 bases: TGTGCCAGCAGCGCCTCGACTAGGAACTATGAGCAGTTCTTC. The chain links TRBV5-4 to TRBJ2-1, with a possible D match to TRBD2 (6 bases). The CDR3 contains 14 residues. Germline CDR1 is SGHNT and CDR2 is YYREEE (reference sequence). V gave up 4 bases and J gave up 8 bases, with 16 bases separating them. Full variable domain (missing parts from reference TRBV5-4 and TRBJ2-1): ETGVTQSPTHLIKTRGQQVTLRCSSQSGHNTVSWYQQALGQGPQFIFQYYREEENGRGNFPPRFSGLQFPNYSSELNVNALELDDSALYLCASSASTRNYEQFFGPGTRLTVL.

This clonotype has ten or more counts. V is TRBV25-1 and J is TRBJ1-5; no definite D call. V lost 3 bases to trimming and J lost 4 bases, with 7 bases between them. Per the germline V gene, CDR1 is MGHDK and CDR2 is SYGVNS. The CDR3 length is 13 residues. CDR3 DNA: TGTGCCAGCAGTGATGGCGGAAATCAGCCCCAGCATTTT. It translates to CASSDGGNQPQHF.

In nucleotides, the CDR3 is TGTGCCAGTAGTATCTTCCTCGCTAGGAATGAGCAGTTCTTC. Residues: CASSIFLARNEQFF. The J gene is TRBJ2-1, the V gene TRBV19, with unresolved D. The CDR3 sequence is 14 residues long. Trimming left V 3 bases short and J 7 bases short, with 13 bases between. Germline-derived CDR1 and CDR2 are LNHDA and SQIVND (reference sequence).

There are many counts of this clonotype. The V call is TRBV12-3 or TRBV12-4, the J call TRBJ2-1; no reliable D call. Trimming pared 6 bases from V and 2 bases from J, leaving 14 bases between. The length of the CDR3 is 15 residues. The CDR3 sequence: CASRKTDLPYNEQFF. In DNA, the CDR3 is TGTGCCAGCAGAAAGACGGACCTCCCCTACAATGAGCAGTTCTTC.

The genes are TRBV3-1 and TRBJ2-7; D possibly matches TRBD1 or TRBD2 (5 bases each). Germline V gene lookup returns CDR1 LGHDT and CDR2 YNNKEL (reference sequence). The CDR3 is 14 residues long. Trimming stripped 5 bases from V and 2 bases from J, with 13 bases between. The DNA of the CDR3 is TGTGCCAGCAGCAACCGGGACCGAACCTACGAGCAGTACTTC. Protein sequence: CASSNRDRTYEQYF.

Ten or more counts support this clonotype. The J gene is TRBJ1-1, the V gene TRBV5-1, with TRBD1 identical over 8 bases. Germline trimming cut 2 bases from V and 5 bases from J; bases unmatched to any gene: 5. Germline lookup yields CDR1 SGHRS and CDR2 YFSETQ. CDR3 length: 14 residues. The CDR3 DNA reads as TGCGCCAGCAGCTTTCAGGGGGCTGGGACTGAAGCTTTCTTT. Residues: CASSFQGAGTEAFF.

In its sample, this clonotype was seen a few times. For the CDR3, the DNA is TGCAGTGCTAGCCCCTACGGCCCCAGGGGGTGGACCTACGAGCAGTACTTC. It encodes CSASPYGPRGWTYEQYF. J is TRBJ2-7 and V is TRBV20-1; 7 positions agree with TRBD1. The CDR3 has 17 amino acids. The J segment lost 2 bases and the V segment lost 3 bases, leaving 16 bases of the junction unmatched. Per the germline V gene, CDR1 is DFQATT and CDR2 is SNEGSKA (reference sequence).

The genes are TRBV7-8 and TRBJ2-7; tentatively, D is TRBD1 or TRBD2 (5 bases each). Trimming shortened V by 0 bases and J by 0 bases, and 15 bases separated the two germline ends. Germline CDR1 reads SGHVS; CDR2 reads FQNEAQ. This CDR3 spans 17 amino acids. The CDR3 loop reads CASSLALLAGSSYEQYF. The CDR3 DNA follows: TGTGCCAGCAGCTTAGCCTTGCTAGCAGGGAGCTCCTACGAGCAGTACTTC.

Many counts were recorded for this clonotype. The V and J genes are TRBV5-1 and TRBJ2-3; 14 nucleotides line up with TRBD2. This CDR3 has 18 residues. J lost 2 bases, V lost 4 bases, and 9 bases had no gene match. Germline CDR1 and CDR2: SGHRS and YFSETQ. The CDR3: CASSPGTSGGYHTDTQYF. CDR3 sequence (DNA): TGCGCCAGCAGCCCCGGGACTAGCGGGGGTTACCACACAGATACGCAGTATTTT.

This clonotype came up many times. CDR3 sequence (DNA): TGTGCCAGCAGCTCAACCACGGGCACAGATACGCAGTATTTT. Translation: CASSSTTGTDTQYF. The gene calls are TRBV7-9 and TRBJ2-3; unclear D gene. Trimming removed 4 bases at V and 1 base at J, with 9 bases between. The CDR3 consists of 14 residues. CDR1 and CDR2 (germline): SEHNR, FQNEAQ (reference sequence).

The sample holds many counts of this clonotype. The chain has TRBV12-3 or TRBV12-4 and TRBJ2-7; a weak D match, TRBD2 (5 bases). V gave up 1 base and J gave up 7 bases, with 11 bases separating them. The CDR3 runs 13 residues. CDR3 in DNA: TGTGCCAGCAGTTTAGGGGAGCCCTCGGAGCAGTACTTC. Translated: CASSLGEPSEQYF.

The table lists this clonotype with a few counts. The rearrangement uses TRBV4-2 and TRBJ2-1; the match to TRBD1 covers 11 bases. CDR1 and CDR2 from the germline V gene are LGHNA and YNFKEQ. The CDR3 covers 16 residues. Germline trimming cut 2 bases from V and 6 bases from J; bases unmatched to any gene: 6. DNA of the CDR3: TGTGCCAGCAGCCAACTCGGGACAGGGGGAGGCAATGAGCAGTTCTTC. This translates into CASSQLGTGGGNEQFF.

Here the CDR3 reads CASSQVMQVKGNTGELFF. CDR3 bases: TGCGCCAGCAGCCAGGTTATGCAGGTGAAAGGCAACACCGGGGAGCTGTTTTTT. The V call is TRBV4-3, the J call TRBJ2-2; D is uncertain. Germline V gene lookup returns CDR1 LGHNA and CDR2 YSLEER. This CDR3 is 18 amino acids long. Trimming took off 3 bases at V and 2 bases at J, with 19 bases between the two ends.

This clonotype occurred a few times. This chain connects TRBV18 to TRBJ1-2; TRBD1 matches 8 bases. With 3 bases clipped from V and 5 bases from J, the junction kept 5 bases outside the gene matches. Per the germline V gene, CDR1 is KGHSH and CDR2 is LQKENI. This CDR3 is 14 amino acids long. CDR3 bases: TGTGCCAGCTCACCGATAGACAGGGGATATGGCTACACCTTC. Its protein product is CASSPIDRGYGYTF.

The CDR3 is CSARSLGAWETQYF. CDR3 DNA sequence: TGCAGTGCCAGATCCCTAGGGGCTTGGGAGACCCAGTACTTC. The rearrangement links TRBV20-1 to TRBJ2-5; the D gene is possibly TRBD1 (5 bases). Germline values: CDR1 DFQATT, CDR2 SNEGSKA (reference sequence). V shed 6 bases and J shed 5 bases, with 19 bases lying between them. The CDR3 extends over 14 amino acids.

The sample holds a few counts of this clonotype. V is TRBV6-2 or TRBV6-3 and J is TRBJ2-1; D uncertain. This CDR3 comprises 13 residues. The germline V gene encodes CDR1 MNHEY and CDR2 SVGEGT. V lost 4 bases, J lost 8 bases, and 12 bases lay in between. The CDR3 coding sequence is TGTGCCAGCAGTTCCCGGGCCTGGGATGAGCAGTTCTTC. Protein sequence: CASSSRAWDEQFF.

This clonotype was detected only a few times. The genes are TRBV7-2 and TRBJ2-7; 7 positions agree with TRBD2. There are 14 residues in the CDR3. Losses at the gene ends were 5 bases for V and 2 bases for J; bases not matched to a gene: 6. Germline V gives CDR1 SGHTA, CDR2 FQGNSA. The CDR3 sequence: CASSAPGRTYEQYF. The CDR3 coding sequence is TGTGCCAGCAGCGCTCCCGGGAGGACCTACGAGCAGTACTTC.

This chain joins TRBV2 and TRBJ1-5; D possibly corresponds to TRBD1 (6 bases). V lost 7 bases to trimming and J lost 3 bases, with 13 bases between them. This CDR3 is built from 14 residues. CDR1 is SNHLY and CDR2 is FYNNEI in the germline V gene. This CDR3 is CASKKDRNNQPQHF. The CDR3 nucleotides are TGTGCCAGCAAAAAAGACAGGAACAATCAGCCCCAGCATTTT.

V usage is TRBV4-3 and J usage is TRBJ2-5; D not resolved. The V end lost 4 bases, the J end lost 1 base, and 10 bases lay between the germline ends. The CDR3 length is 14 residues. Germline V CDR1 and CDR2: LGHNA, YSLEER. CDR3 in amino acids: CASSRRIGQETQYF. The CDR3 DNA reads TGCGCCAGCAGCCGGCGGATAGGCCAAGAGACCCAGTACTTC.

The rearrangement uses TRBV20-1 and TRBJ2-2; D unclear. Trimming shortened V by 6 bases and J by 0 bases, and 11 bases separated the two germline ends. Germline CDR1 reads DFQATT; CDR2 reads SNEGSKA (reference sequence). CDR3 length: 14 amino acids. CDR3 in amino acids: CSAKNSPNTGELFF. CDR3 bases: TGCAGTGCCAAAAACAGCCCGAACACCGGGGAGCTGTTTTTT.